The rows below give T cell receptor beta chains drawn from one sample of a study of blood T cell repertoires in COVID-19. Using immunoSEQ multiplex PCR, the repertoire was profiled, and TCRdb retains in-frame clones only, with some absent. In the table there are tens of thousands of clones, around nine tenths of which are singletons. The specimen was peripheral blood. All receptors derive from a man aged 80 or over with acute or convalescent COVID-19. CDR3s include the opening cysteine and the closing phenylalanine or tryptophan. Fields, in order: V gene, D gene, J gene, clone size, CDR3 DNA, CDR3 protein. A D gene is named only where the DNA matches it firmly. Some rows mark clone size as missing; the rest say once, few, many or name a class of expanded clone.

V gene: TRBV30; D gene: TRBD1; J gene: TRBJ2-7; clone size: -; CDR3 DNA: TGTGCCTGGAGGAGACAGGGGTACGAGCAGTACTTC; CDR3 protein: CAWRRQGYEQYF
V gene: TRBV28; D gene: TRBD2; J gene: TRBJ2-3; clone size: -; CDR3 DNA: TGTGCCAGCAGTTTAACAGCGGGGGGTACAGATACGCAGTATTTT; CDR3 protein: CASSLTAGGTDTQYF
V gene: TRBV18; D gene: TRBD2; J gene: TRBJ2-3; clone size: -; CDR3 DNA: TGTGCCAGCTCACCAGAGAGCGGGGTACCAGATACGCAGTATTTT; CDR3 protein: CASSPESGVPDTQYF
V gene: TRBV3-1/TRBV3-2; D gene: -; J gene: TRBJ2-1; clone size: once; CDR3 DNA: TGTGCCAGCAGCCTAGCGGTAACCTACAATGAGCAGTTCTTC; CDR3 protein: CASSLAVTYNEQFF
V gene: TRBV12-3/TRBV12-4; D gene: -; J gene: TRBJ2-3; clone size: -; CDR3 DNA: TGTGCCAGCAGTCCTAGCACAGATACGCAGTATTTT; CDR3 protein: CASSPSTDTQYF
V gene: TRBV5-1; D gene: -; J gene: TRBJ1-2; clone size: -; CDR3 DNA: TGCGCCAGCACCGCGGGGGGCGACTATGGCTACACCTTC; CDR3 protein: CASTAGGDYGYTF
V gene: TRBV7-9; D gene: -; J gene: TRBJ2-7; clone size: -; CDR3 DNA: TGTGCCAGCAGGCCAGACAGGTTCTACGAGCAGTACTTC; CDR3 protein: CASRPDRFYEQYF
V gene: TRBV6-5; D gene: -; J gene: TRBJ2-5; clone size: -; CDR3 DNA: TGTGCCAGCAGGGCACAAGAGACCCAGTACTTC; CDR3 protein: CASRAQETQYF
V gene: TRBV5-6; D gene: TRBD1; J gene: TRBJ2-2; clone size: -; CDR3 DNA: TGTGCCAGCAGCTCGGCTTACAGGGGGAACACCGGGGAGCTGTTTTTT; CDR3 protein: CASSSAYRGNTGELFF
V gene: TRBV10-3; D gene: -; J gene: TRBJ1-1; clone size: -; CDR3 DNA: TGTGCCGCCGCTTGGGGCATGAACACTGAAGCTTTCTTT; CDR3 protein: CAAAWGMNTEAFF
V gene: TRBV5-1; D gene: -; J gene: TRBJ1-4; clone size: -; CDR3 DNA: TGCGCCAGCAGCTTGGGGTCGCTAAATGAAAAACTGTTTTTT; CDR3 protein: CASSLGSLNEKLFF
V gene: TRBV2; D gene: -; J gene: TRBJ1-2; clone size: -; CDR3 DNA: TGTGCCAGCAGTGAAGCATTGAGCTATGGCTACACCTTC; CDR3 protein: CASSEALSYGYTF
V gene: TRBV28; D gene: TRBD1; J gene: TRBJ1-1; clone size: -; CDR3 DNA: TGTGCCAGCAGTGTTCGACAGGGATTGAACACTGAAGCTTTCTTT; CDR3 protein: CASSVRQGLNTEAFF
V gene: TRBV5-1; D gene: -; J gene: TRBJ2-5; clone size: -; CDR3 DNA: TGCGCCAGCAGCTTGATCACGGTTCAAGAGACCCAGTACTTC; CDR3 protein: CASSLITVQETQYF
V gene: TRBV5-1; D gene: -; J gene: TRBJ1-4; clone size: -; CDR3 DNA: TGCGCCAGCAGCTTGGGGACAACTTTGAATGAAAAACTGTTTTTT; CDR3 protein: CASSLGTTLNEKLFF
V gene: TRBV4-2; D gene: -; J gene: TRBJ1-3; clone size: -; CDR3 DNA: TGTGCCAGCAGCCGAGAGGTGAGCTCTGGAAACACCATATATTTT; CDR3 protein: CASSREVSSGNTIYF
V gene: TRBV5-4; D gene: TRBD1; J gene: TRBJ1-4; clone size: -; CDR3 DNA: TGTGCCAGCAGCTTACAGGGGGTAAAGTTAAAAACTAATGAAAAACTGTTTTTT; CDR3 protein: CASSLQGVKLKTNEKLFF
V gene: TRBV7-2; D gene: TRBD1; J gene: TRBJ1-1; clone size: -; CDR3 DNA: TGTGCCAGCAGCCCCCGACAGGGGCAAAACACTGAAGCTTTCTTT; CDR3 protein: CASSPRQGQNTEAFF
V gene: TRBV7-9; D gene: -; J gene: TRBJ1-1; clone size: -; CDR3 DNA: TGTGCCAGCAGCTTAAGGGGGACTGAAGCTTTCTTT; CDR3 protein: CASSLRGTEAFF
V gene: TRBV30; D gene: TRBD2; J gene: TRBJ2-5; clone size: -; CDR3 DNA: TGTGCCTGGACTAGCGGGGGGGCACAAGAGACCCAGTACTTC; CDR3 protein: CAWTSGGAQETQYF
V gene: TRBV5-4; D gene: TRBD2; J gene: TRBJ2-1; clone size: -; CDR3 DNA: TGTGCCAGCAGCCCGGGCGGACTAGCGGGGGGGCATGAGCAGTTCTTC; CDR3 protein: CASSPGGLAGGHEQFF
V gene: TRBV7-3; D gene: TRBD1; J gene: TRBJ1-4; clone size: -; CDR3 DNA: TGTGCCAGCAGCTTTGGGACAGATCATGAAAAACTGTTTTTT; CDR3 protein: CASSFGTDHEKLFF
V gene: TRBV24-1; D gene: -; J gene: TRBJ2-2; clone size: -; CDR3 DNA: TGTGCCACCAGTGAACGGTTCACCGGGGAGCTGTTTTTT; CDR3 protein: CATSERFTGELFF
V gene: TRBV6-5; D gene: TRBD1; J gene: TRBJ2-2; clone size: -; CDR3 DNA: TGTGCCAGCCGGACAGGGGCGAACACCGGGGAGCTGTTTTTT; CDR3 protein: CASRTGANTGELFF
V gene: TRBV7-9; D gene: TRBD1; J gene: TRBJ1-1; clone size: -; CDR3 DNA: TGTGCCAGCTTCACAGGGGGGAACACTGAAGCTTTCTTT; CDR3 protein: CASFTGGNTEAFF
V gene: TRBV7-9; D gene: TRBD2; J gene: TRBJ2-1; clone size: once; CDR3 DNA: TGTGCCAGCAGCTTAGGCGGCCTTAGCGGGGGGAGCTCCTACAATGAGCAGTTCTTC; CDR3 protein: CASSLGGLSGGSSYNEQFF
V gene: TRBV30; D gene: -; J gene: TRBJ1-4; clone size: -; CDR3 DNA: TGTGCCTGGAGCATAGGCGGGGTCGAAAAACTGTTTTTT; CDR3 protein: CAWSIGGVEKLFF
V gene: TRBV4-2; D gene: TRBD1; J gene: TRBJ1-5; clone size: -; CDR3 DNA: TGTGCCAGCAGCCAAGCAGGGGGCAGTCAGCCCCAGCATTTT; CDR3 protein: CASSQAGGSQPQHF
V gene: TRBV7-2; D gene: TRBD1; J gene: TRBJ1-5; clone size: few; CDR3 DNA: TGTGCCAGCAGCTCCGGGACAGGGCACCAGCCCCAGCATTTT; CDR3 protein: CASSSGTGHQPQHF
V gene: TRBV5-1; D gene: -; J gene: TRBJ1-1; clone size: -; CDR3 DNA: TGCGCCAGCAGCTTGGGTACGGGGGAGAACACTGAAGCTTTCTTT; CDR3 protein: CASSLGTGENTEAFF
V gene: TRBV5-1; D gene: -; J gene: TRBJ2-2; clone size: -; CDR3 DNA: TGCGCCAGCAGCTACGGCGGGGTCAGCGACACCGGGGAGCTGTTTTTT; CDR3 protein: CASSYGGVSDTGELFF
V gene: TRBV11-3; D gene: -; J gene: TRBJ1-1; clone size: -; CDR3 DNA: TGTGCCAGCAGCCCCCAACCGGGGACTGAAGCTTTCTTT; CDR3 protein: CASSPQPGTEAFF
V gene: TRBV7-3; D gene: -; J gene: TRBJ1-1; clone size: -; CDR3 DNA: TGTGCCAGCAGCTTATCGGGGGGGACTGAAGCTTTCTTT; CDR3 protein: CASSLSGGTEAFF
V gene: TRBV5-1; D gene: -; J gene: TRBJ2-3; clone size: -; CDR3 DNA: TGCGCCAGCAGCTTGGGAGTCCTACGCACAGATACGCAGTATTTT; CDR3 protein: CASSLGVLRTDTQYF
V gene: TRBV2; D gene: -; J gene: TRBJ1-1; clone size: -; CDR3 DNA: TGTGCCAGCAGGGAATACAGGGCCGGGAACACTGAAGCTTTCTTT; CDR3 protein: CASREYRAGNTEAFF